One and the same sample provided the 27 T cell receptor beta chains below, sequenced in a study of blood T cell repertoires in COVID-19 (TCRdb year 2020). Library preparation employed the immunoSEQ multiplex PCR assay. Drawn from immuneACCESS, this table holds only the in-frame rearrangements with V and J called that TCRdb kept. Clones are partly lost; checked studies trace under half to an unresolved V gene and leave the rest unexplained. This sample has around 65,000 clones in its table, and roughly 80% of those were observed once. The top ten clonotypes cover approximately 12% of the sample. Sequencing was carried out using peripheral blood. These receptors originate from a human donor in a cohort sampled during active COVID-19.

The V call is TRBV6-5, the J call TRBJ2-5, with 8 bases that match TRBD2. With V trimmed by 8 bases and J by 4 bases, 6 bases remained unmatched. CDR1 is MNHEY and CDR2 is SVGAGI in the germline V gene. The CDR3 has 13 residues. The CDR3 reads CASGTSGSETQYF. The DNA of the CDR3 is TGTGCCAGCGGAACTAGCGGATCAGAGACCCAGTACTTC.

The gene calls are TRBV3-1 (or the pseudogene TRBV3-2) and TRBJ2-7; 8 bases match TRBD1. This CDR3 is 14 amino acids long. CDR1 and CDR2 from the germline V gene are LGHDT and YNNKEL (reference sequence). V lost 4 bases to trimming and J lost 2 bases; unmatched junction nucleotides: 4. Here the CDR3 DNA reads TGTGCCAGCAGCCGACAGGGGTTGGCCTACGAGCAGTACTTC. Translating it yields CASSRQGLAYEQYF.

The chain joins TRBV9 to TRBJ2-3; 9 nucleotides match TRBD2. Trimming at V came to 4 bases and at J to 1 base, leaving 4 bases not matched to a gene. The CDR3 length is 15 residues. The germline V gene encodes CDR1 SGDLS and CDR2 YYNGEE. CDR3 coding DNA: TGTGCCAGCAGCATTAGCGGGGGCCGCACAGATACGCAGTATTTT. The encoded protein is CASSISGGRTDTQYF.

The chain recombines TRBV3-1 (or the pseudogene TRBV3-2) with TRBJ1-3; TRBD1 matches at 7 bases. CDR3 size: 15 residues. Germline values: CDR1 LGHDT, CDR2 YNNKEL (reference sequence). The V segment lost 4 bases and the J segment 1 base; nucleotides outside the gene matches: 4. The CDR3 sequence is CASSLRGLSGNTIYF. For the CDR3, the DNA is TGTGCCAGCAGCCTAAGGGGGCTTTCTGGAAACACCATATATTTT.

The J gene is TRBJ2-7, the V gene TRBV7-2; 7 bases agree with TRBD1. Trimming removed 5 bases from V and 5 bases from J; junction bases left unmatched: 9. Germline values: CDR1 SGHTA, CDR2 FQGNSA. This CDR3 spans 14 amino acids. Here the CDR3 reads CASSDRQGTHEQYF. The CDR3 coding sequence is TGTGCCAGCAGCGACCGACAGGGAACCCACGAGCAGTACTTC.

The V and J genes are TRBV19 and TRBJ1-5; 9 nucleotides agree with TRBD1. From germline, CDR1 is LNHDA and CDR2 SQIVND (reference sequence). With V trimmed by 10 bases and J by 2 bases, 9 bases remained unmatched. The CDR3 loop spans 15 amino acids. The CDR3 spells CATSGTGKGNQPQHF. Written as DNA, the CDR3 is TGTGCCACCAGTGGGACAGGGAAGGGCAATCAGCCCCAGCATTTT.

This clone showed up just once. The rearrangement joins TRBV9 to TRBJ2-2; 9 bases map to TRBD2. The CDR3 is 18 residues long. The J segment lost 5 bases and the V segment lost 4 bases, leaving 15 bases of the junction unmatched. CDR1 and CDR2 from the germline V gene are SGDLS and YYNGEE. For the CDR3, the DNA is TGTGCCAGCAGCCTCCGTAGCGGGGGCCGACCCTGGACCGGGGAGCTGTTTTTT. It codes for CASSLRSGGRPWTGELFF.

As DNA, the CDR3 is TGTGCCAGCAGCTGGGGACAGGGGAACACCGGGGAGCTGTTTTTT. It yields the protein CASSWGQGNTGELFF. The rearrangement joins TRBV3-1 (or the pseudogene TRBV3-2) to TRBJ2-2; TRBD1 aligns across 9 bases. Germline loops: CDR1 LGHDT, CDR2 YNNKEL (reference sequence). This CDR3 contains 15 residues. The V and J ends lost 5 bases and 1 base, in that order; junction bases with no gene match: 2.

The chain employs TRBV5-4 and TRBJ1-2; weak D call: TRBD1 (6 bases). V was pared by 4 bases and J by 10 bases, with 17 bases between. CDR3 length: 13 amino acids. Germline CDR1 SGHNT, CDR2 YYREEE (reference sequence). This chain's CDR3 is CASSLGQKGAYTF. In DNA form, the CDR3 reads TGTGCCAGCAGCCTAGGACAGAAAGGCGCCTACACCTTC.

This chain connects TRBV2 to TRBJ1-4, with D uncertain. The CDR3 contains 15 residues. V lost 7 bases, J lost 4 bases, and 16 bases lay in between. In germline, CDR1 is SNHLY, CDR2 FYNNEI. The CDR3 DNA reads as TGTGCCAGCACCCAAGGGAGTGGTCTTAATGAAAAACTGTTTTTT. Translated: CASTQGSGLNEKLFF.

The chain has TRBV28 and TRBJ2-2, with D tentatively TRBD2 (7 bases). V gave up 4 bases and J gave up 4 bases, with 13 bases separating them. Per germline, CDR1 MDHEN and CDR2 SYDVKM. This CDR3 is 15 amino acids long. The CDR3 is CASSSQGRVTGELFF. The CDR3 bases are TGTGCCAGCAGTTCCCAGGGGAGGGTCACCGGGGAGCTGTTTTTT.

The V call is TRBV20-1, the J call TRBJ2-3; D unclear. Trimming removed 3 bases from V and 2 bases from J, with 3 bases in between. The CDR3 contains 11 residues. CDR1 DFQATT and CDR2 SNEGSKA come from the germline V gene (reference sequence). The CDR3 is CSASSTDTQYF. In DNA form, the CDR3 reads TGCAGTGCTAGCTCCACAGATACGCAGTATTTT.

The rearrangement links TRBV7-6 to TRBJ2-5; a possible D gene is TRBD1 (6 bases). Germline assignment: CDR1 SGHVS and CDR2 FNYEAQ. V was shortened by 0 bases and J by 2 bases, with 10 bases between the two germline ends. This CDR3 contains 15 residues. This CDR3 reads CASSLAFGQQETQYF. The CDR3 nucleotides read TGTGCCAGCAGCTTAGCGTTCGGACAGCAAGAGACCCAGTACTTC.

The genes are TRBV27 and TRBJ1-4; D perhaps matches TRBD1 (5 bases). The CDR3 extends over 14 amino acids. Germline loops: CDR1 MNHEY, CDR2 SMNVEV (reference sequence). V was cut by 4 bases and J by 5 bases, with 11 bases left in between. The CDR3 here is CASSSLGGNEKLFF. DNA for the CDR3: TGTGCCAGCAGTTCCCTGGGGGGGAATGAAAAACTGTTTTTT.

The chain couples TRBV5-8 to TRBJ2-7, with D possibly being TRBD1 (6 bases). Deletions cut 0 bases from V and 6 bases from J, with 10 bases between. Germline lookup yields CDR1 SGHTS and CDR2 YDEGEE. CDR3 size: 13 residues. Here the CDR3 reads CASSLEDSVEQYV. CDR3 bases: TGTGCCAGCAGCTTGGAGGACAGCGTCGAGCAGTACGTC.

This chain links TRBV27 with TRBJ2-1, with TRBD2 matching over 10 bases. Trimming took 3 bases from V and 10 from J; bases not matched to a gene: 6. The CDR3 loop spans 14 amino acids. CDR1 is MNHEY and CDR2 is SMNVEV in the germline V gene (reference sequence). The CDR3: CASSFLAGAQEQFF. The CDR3 nucleotides are TGTGCCAGCAGTTTCCTAGCGGGAGCACAGGAGCAGTTCTTC.

The chain links TRBV28 to TRBJ2-7; 9 bases align to TRBD1. This CDR3 has 13 amino acids. Germline V gene sequence: CDR1 MDHEN, CDR2 SYDVKM. V gave up 8 bases and J gave up 2 bases; unmatched junction bases: 4. The CDR3 DNA follows: TGTGCCAGCCTAGGGACAGGGACCTACGAGCAGTACGTC. As protein: CASLGTGTYEQYV.

This chain uses TRBV11-2 with TRBJ2-3, with D perhaps TRBD1 (5 bases). Germline lookup yields CDR1 SGHAT and CDR2 FQNNGV. The CDR3 has 15 residues. Between the trimmed V and J ends, which lost 4 bases and 6 bases, there was a span of 17 bases. CDR3 sequence: CASSWGSRAKDTQYF. The CDR3 nucleotides read TGTGCCAGCAGCTGGGGCAGCCGGGCGAAGGATACGCAGTATTTT. Supplemented by reference TRBV11-2 and TRBJ2-3, the full variable domain reads EAGVAQSPRYKIIEKRQSVAFWCNPISGHATLYWYQQILGQGPKLLIQFQNNGVVDDSQLPKDRFSAERLKGVDSTLKIQPAKLEDSAVYLCASSWGSRAKDTQYFGPGTRLTVL.

The chain has TRBV5-1 and TRBJ2-3; TRBD2 matches 10 bases. The germline V gene encodes CDR1 SGHRS and CDR2 YFSETQ. The CDR3 has 18 residues. Trimming removed 4 bases from V and 0 bases from J; junction bases left unmatched: 11. CDR3 bases: TGCGCCAGCAGCCGCACGTGGAGCGGGGGGGCTAGCACAGATACGCAGTATTTT. This translates into CASSRTWSGGASTDTQYF.

V is TRBV20-1 and J is TRBJ2-5; D not resolved. The CDR3 contains 11 residues. Between the trimmed V and J ends, which lost 4 bases and 2 bases, there was a span of 5 bases. CDR1 DFQATT and CDR2 SNEGSKA come from the germline V gene (reference sequence). CDR3: CSATHQETQYF. CDR3 nucleotide sequence: TGCAGTGCTACACATCAAGAGACCCAGTACTTC.

The CDR3 DNA sequence: TGTGCCTGGAGACAGGGTTCCTTTACCTACAATGAGCAGTTCTTC. Protein sequence: CAWRQGSFTYNEQFF. The chain couples TRBV30 to TRBJ2-1; possibly TRBD1 for D (6 bases). V shed 3 bases and J shed 2 bases, with 14 bases lying between them. CDR1 GTSNPN and CDR2 SVGIG come from the germline V gene (reference sequence). The CDR3 spans 15 residues.

This clone was observed a single time. The chain has TRBV27 and TRBJ1-1; maybe TRBD1 (5 bases). V gave up 3 bases and J gave up 5 bases, with 13 bases separating them. The CDR3 is 14 amino acids. In germline, CDR1 is MNHEY, CDR2 SMNVEV (reference sequence). The CDR3 sequence is CASSFSGLWTEAFF. CDR3 DNA sequence: TGTGCCAGCAGTTTTTCAGGGTTGTGGACTGAAGCTTTCTTT.

The V gene is TRBV7-2, the J gene TRBJ1-2, with TRBD1 matching 7 bases. Germline CDR1 SGHTA, CDR2 FQGNSA. J gave up 0 bases and V 5 bases, and 3 bases lay outside the gene matches. The CDR3 length is 14 residues. CDR3 sequence (DNA): TGTGCCAGCAGCCCGGGACAGTCTAACTATGGCTACACCTTC. Protein product: CASSPGQSNYGYTF.

This sequence joins TRBV15 and TRBJ2-1; 8 nucleotides match TRBD2. With V trimmed by 1 base and J by 6 bases, 5 bases remained unmatched. This CDR3 spans 15 amino acids. Germline CDR1 is LNHNV and CDR2 is YYDKDF (reference sequence). The CDR3 sequence: CATSRGGGPANEQFF. The CDR3 region has the DNA TGTGCCACCAGCAGAGGCGGGGGGCCAGCCAATGAGCAGTTCTTC.

The V gene is TRBV18, the J gene TRBJ1-5; no firm D call. In germline, CDR1 is KGHSH, CDR2 LQKENI. This CDR3 is built from 13 residues. Trimming pared 3 bases from V and 3 bases from J, leaving 6 bases between. This CDR3 is CASSPSVNQPQHF. In DNA, the CDR3 is TGTGCCAGCTCACCGAGTGTCAATCAGCCCCAGCATTTT.

The chain joins TRBV4-1 to TRBJ2-7; tentatively, D is TRBD2 (6 bases). There are 14 residues in the CDR3. Germline assignment: CDR1 MGHRA and CDR2 YSYEKL. With 4 bases removed from V and 1 base from J, the gap between germline ends came to 11 bases. In DNA form, the CDR3 reads TGCGCCAGCAGCCGCCTGGAGGGATCCTACGAGCAGTACTTC. Translated, it gives CASSRLEGSYEQYF.

The chain has TRBV6-5 and TRBJ1-3; 9 bases match TRBD1. CDR3 size: 15 residues. The junction had 8 bases not matched to a gene; V was cut back by 7 bases and J by 4 bases. From germline, CDR1 is MNHEY and CDR2 SVGAGI. As DNA, the CDR3 is TGTGCCAGCACCCAACAGGGGGCGCCGGGAAACACCATATATTTT. This encodes CASTQQGAPGNTIYF.